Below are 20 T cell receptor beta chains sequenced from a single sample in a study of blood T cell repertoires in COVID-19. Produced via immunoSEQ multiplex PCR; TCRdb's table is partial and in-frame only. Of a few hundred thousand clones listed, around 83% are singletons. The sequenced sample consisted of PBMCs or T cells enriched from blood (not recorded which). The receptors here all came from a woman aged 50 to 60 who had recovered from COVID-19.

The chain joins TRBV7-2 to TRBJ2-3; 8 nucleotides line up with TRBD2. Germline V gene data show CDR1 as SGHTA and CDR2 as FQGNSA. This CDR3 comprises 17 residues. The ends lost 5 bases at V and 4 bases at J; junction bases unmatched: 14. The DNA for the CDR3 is TGTGCCAGCAGCCATTACCGGAACGGGAGGGGCGCAGATACGCAGTATTTT. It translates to CASSHYRNGRGADTQYF.

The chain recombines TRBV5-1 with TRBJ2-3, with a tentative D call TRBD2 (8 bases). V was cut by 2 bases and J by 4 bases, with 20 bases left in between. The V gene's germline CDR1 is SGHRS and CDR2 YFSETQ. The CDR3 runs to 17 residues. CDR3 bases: TGCGCCAGCAGCTTCCCGACAGGGACTAGAAGTTCAGATACGCAGTATTTT. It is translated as CASSFPTGTRSSDTQYF.

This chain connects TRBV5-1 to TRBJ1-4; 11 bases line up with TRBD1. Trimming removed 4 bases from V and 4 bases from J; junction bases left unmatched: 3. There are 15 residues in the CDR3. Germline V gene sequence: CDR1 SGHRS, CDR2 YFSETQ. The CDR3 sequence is CASSTGTGGNEKLFF. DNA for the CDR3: TGCGCCAGCAGCACCGGGACAGGGGGTAATGAAAAACTGTTTTTT. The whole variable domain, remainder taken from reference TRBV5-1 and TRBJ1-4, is KAGVTQTPRYLIKTRGQQVTLSCSPISGHRSVSWYQQTPGQGLQFLFEYFSETQRNKGNFPGRFSGRQFSNSRSEMNVSTLELGDSALYLCASSTGTGGNEKLFFGSGTQLSVL.

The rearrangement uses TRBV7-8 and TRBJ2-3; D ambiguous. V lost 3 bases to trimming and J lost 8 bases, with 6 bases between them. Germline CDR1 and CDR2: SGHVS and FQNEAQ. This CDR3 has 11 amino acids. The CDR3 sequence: CASSFKSTQYF. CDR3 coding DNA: TGTGCCAGCAGCTTTAAGAGTACGCAGTATTTT.

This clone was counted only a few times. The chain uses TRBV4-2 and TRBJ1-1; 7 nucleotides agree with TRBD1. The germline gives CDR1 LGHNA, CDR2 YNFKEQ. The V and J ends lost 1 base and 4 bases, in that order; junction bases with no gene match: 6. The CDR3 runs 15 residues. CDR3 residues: CASSQATGRSTEAFF. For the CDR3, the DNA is TGTGCCAGCAGCCAAGCGACAGGGAGGAGCACTGAAGCTTTCTTT.

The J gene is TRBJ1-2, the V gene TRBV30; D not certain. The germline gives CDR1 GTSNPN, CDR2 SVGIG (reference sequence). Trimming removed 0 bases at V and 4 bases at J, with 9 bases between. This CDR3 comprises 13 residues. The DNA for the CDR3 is TGTGCCTGGAGTGTTTTGTCGGGCTATGGCTACACCTTC. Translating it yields CAWSVLSGYGYTF.

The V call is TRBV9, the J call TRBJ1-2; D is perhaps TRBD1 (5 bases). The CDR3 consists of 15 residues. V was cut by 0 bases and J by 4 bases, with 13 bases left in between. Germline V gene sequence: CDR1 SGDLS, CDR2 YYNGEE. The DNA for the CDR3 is TGTGCCAGCAGCGTAGAGGGCAGGGACTCCTATGGCTACACCTTC. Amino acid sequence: CASSVEGRDSYGYTF.

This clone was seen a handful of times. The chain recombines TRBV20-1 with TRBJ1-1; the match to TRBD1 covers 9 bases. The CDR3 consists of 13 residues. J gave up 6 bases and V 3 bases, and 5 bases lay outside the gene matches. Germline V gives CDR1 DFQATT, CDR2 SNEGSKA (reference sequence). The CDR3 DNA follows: TGCAGTGCTAGTGGACAGGGGAGCGCTGAAGCTTTCTTT. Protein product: CSASGQGSAEAFF.

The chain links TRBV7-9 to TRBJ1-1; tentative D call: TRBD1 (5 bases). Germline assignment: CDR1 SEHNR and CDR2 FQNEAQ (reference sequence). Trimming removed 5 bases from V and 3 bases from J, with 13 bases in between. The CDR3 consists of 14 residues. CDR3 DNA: TGTGCCAGCAGCCCACCCCGACAGTACACTGAAGCTTTCTTT. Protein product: CASSPPRQYTEAFF. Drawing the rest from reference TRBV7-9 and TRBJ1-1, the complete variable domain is DTGVSQNPRHKITKRGQNVTFRCDPISEHNRLYWYRQTLGQGPEFLTYFQNEAQLEKSRLLSDRFSAERPKGSFSTLEIQRTEQGDSAMYLCASSPPRQYTEAFFGQGTRLTVV.

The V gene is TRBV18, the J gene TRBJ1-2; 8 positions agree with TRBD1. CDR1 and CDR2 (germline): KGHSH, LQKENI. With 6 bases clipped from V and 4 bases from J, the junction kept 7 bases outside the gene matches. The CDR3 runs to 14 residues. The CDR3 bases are TGTGCCAGCTCGCCCGGACAGGGAAGCTATGGCTACACCTTC. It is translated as CASSPGQGSYGYTF.

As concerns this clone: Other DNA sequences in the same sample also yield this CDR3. The CDR3 DNA reads TGTGCCAGCAGCTTAACGGCGGGAGGATCCTACAATGAGCAGTTCTTC. It specifies CASSLTAGGSYNEQFF. The chain is built from TRBV7-3 and TRBJ2-1; TRBD2 matches at 8 bases. Trimming removed 0 bases from V and 1 base from J; junction bases left unmatched: 2. The germline V gene encodes CDR1 SGHTA and CDR2 FQGTGA. The CDR3 is made up of 16 amino acids.

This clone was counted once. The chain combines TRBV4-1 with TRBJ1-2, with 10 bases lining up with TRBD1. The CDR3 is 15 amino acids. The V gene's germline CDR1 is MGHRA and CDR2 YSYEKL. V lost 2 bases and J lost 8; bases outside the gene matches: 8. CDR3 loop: CASSQSSDRGEGYTF. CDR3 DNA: TGCGCCAGCAGCCAATCGTCGGACAGGGGGGAAGGCTACACCTTC.

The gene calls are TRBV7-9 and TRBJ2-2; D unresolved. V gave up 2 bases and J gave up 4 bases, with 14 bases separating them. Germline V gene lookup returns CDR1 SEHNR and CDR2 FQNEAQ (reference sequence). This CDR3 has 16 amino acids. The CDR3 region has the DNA TGTGCCAGCAGCTTAATGTCCGGCGGTAGCACCGGGGAGCTGTTTTTT. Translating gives CASSLMSGGSTGELFF.

The CDR3 nucleotides read TGTGCCAGCAGTTTCAGGGCCTCCTATGGCTACACCTTC. Its translation: CASSFRASYGYTF. The J gene is TRBJ1-2, the V gene TRBV27, with a possible D match to TRBD1 (5 bases). CDR1 is MNHEY, CDR2 SMNVEV, per germline (reference sequence). V lost 3 bases, J lost 4 bases, and 9 bases lay in between. The CDR3 length is 13 residues.

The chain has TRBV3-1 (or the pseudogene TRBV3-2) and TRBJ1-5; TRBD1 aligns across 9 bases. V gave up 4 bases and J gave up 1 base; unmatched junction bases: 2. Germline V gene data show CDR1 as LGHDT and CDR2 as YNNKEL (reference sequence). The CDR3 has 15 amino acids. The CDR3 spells CASSPGQGSNQPQHF. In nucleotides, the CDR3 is TGTGCCAGCAGCCCGGGACAGGGAAGCAATCAGCCCCAGCATTTT.

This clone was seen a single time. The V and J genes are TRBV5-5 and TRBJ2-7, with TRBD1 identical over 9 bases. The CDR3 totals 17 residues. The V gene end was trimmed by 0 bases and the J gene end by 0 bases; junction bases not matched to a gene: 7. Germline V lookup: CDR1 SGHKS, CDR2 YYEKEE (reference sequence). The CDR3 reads CASSLGAGTGISYEQYF. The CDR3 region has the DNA TGTGCCAGCAGCTTGGGGGCCGGGACAGGGATCTCCTACGAGCAGTACTTC.

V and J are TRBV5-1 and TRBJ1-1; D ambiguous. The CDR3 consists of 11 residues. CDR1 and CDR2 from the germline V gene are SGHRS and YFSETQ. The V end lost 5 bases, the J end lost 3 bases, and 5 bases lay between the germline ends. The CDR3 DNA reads TGCGCCAGCAGACAAGACACTGAAGCTTTCTTT. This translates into CASRQDTEAFF.

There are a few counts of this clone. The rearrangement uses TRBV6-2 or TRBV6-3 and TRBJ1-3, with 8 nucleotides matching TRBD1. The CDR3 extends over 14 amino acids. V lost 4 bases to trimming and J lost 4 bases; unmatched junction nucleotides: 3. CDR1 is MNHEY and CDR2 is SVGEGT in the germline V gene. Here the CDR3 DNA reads TGTGCCAGCAGTTCCGGACAGGGAGGAAACACCATATATTTT. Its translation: CASSSGQGGNTIYF.

The CDR3 is CASSQVTPAFEAFF. The CDR3 DNA is TGTGCCAGCAGCCAAGTGACTCCCGCCTTTGAAGCTTTCTTT. The chain employs TRBV4-2 and TRBJ1-1; no clear D. This CDR3 contains 14 residues. With 1 base removed from V and 7 bases from J, the gap between germline ends came to 13 bases. Germline V gene lookup returns CDR1 LGHNA and CDR2 YNFKEQ.

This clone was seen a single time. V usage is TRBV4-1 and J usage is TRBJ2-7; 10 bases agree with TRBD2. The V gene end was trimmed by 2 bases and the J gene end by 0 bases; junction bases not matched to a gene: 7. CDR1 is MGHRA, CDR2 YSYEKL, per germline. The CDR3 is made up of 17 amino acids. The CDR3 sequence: CASSQSISGGASYEQYF. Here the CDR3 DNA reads TGCGCCAGCAGCCAATCCATCAGCGGGGGGGCCTCCTACGAGCAGTACTTC.